The sequence of this TCR beta chain was determined in a study of T-cell memory formation after mild COVID-19 (dated by TCRdb to the early 2020s). For the study in its entirety: TCR sequence clusters from the two donors were largely donor specific. The cohort was made up of two young adult volunteers, one female and one male, who were previously healthy. In two donors, T-cell clones that expanded and contracted after mild COVID-19 were followed by sequencing TCRalpha and TCRbeta repertoires longitudinally. Paper-wide results and their limitations: The detection of some responding clones in pre-infection memory suggests that pre-existing cross-reactive memory T cells joined the SARS-CoV-2 response. Clones that contracted from day 15 to 85 showed balanced CD4/CD8 phenotypes, whereas a second wave of clones that expanded from day 15 to 37 leaned towards CD4+. Contracting CD4+ clones were located mainly in the CM and EM memory subsets, whereas CD8+ clones were found to be enriched in EMRA. Whether the second-wave clones peaking on day 37 were SARS-CoV-2 specific was not confirmed. The study covered only a couple of mild cases, and larger cohorts including severe cases with pre-infection samples were considered necessary.

Its CDR3 holds 15 amino acids, cysteine through phenylalanine. The DNA shown is the 45-base CDR3, in frame from base 1. V loses 2 bases, J loses 4 bases, and the germline ends lie 12 bases apart. TCRdb records Illumina NovaSeq 6000 as the sequencer. TCRalpha and TCRbeta cDNA libraries were built by 5'RACE with constant-segment primers, adding sample barcodes and unique molecular identifiers. RNA was extracted from every sample with Trizol reagent. Libraries were amplified in two PCR steps, with a second sample barcode and Illumina TruSeq adapters added in the second step. Libraries were sequenced on an Illumina NovaSeq with 2 x 150 bp paired-end reads. The study's own analysis went as follows. With migec v1.2.7, reads were demultiplexed and then collapsed into UMI-guided consensus sequences. With mixcr v2.1.11, UMI consensuses were aligned to TRA and TRB V and J templates and assembled into clonotypes. A clonotype was counted as expanded or contracted only when both edgeR and NoisET called the clonotype significant, with the noise models trained on biological replicates. For edgeR calls, the cutoffs were a false discovery rate-adjusted p below 0.01 and a log2 fold-change threshold of 1. As an exploratory analysis of dynamics, PCA with hierarchical clustering was applied to max-normalized trajectories of the 1000 most abundant clonotypes. Separately sequenced CD4+ and CD8+ repertoires were used to assign the CD4 or CD8 phenotype of responding clones. TCRdb passed the public sequencing reads through fastp at Q25 and MiXCR, retaining productive beta sequences. Rows merge per CDR3 protein into single entries with the most common DNA and genes. The V and J calls and clone size come from TCRdb's table, not from the authors' own analysis. For this sample the table gives fewer than 200,000 distinct CDR3 sequences, of which roughly 13% were detected only once. In total, the top ten clones hold approximately 3.3% of the sample.

This clonotype was seen only a few times. What this receptor recognizes is not known. Base qualities are missing; no much larger clone stands one base away. Ficoll-Paque density gradient centrifugation was the method used to isolate PBMCs. This chain joins TRBV12-3 or TRBV12-4 to TRBJ1-5; the D gene remains uncertain. The TCR sequence derives from a man between 18 and 35 years old who had mild COVID-19 (a few samples of this study predate the infection). The sample titles of this study are shuffled in the database, so cell type and time point are left out; the donor was told from shared clones. The sequencing input was PBMCs or a T cell subset sorted from them (not recorded which). The encoded CDR3 is CASSLSRGLNQPQHF. The DNA is TGTGCCAGCAGTTTAAGTCGTGGACTGAATCAGCCCCAGCATTTT.